These T cell receptor beta chains were read from a single sample in a study of shared clonotypes between healthy human individuals. Some clones are missing from TCRdb's copy, which holds only in-frame ones; the method was immunoSEQ multiplex PCR. Among about a million clones listed, about 74% were seen once. Sequenced: memory CD4+ T cells sorted from blood. The source is a man younger than 30 in good health. Both conserved end residues are part of each CDR3. The D gene is left open where the match is weak. Some rows mark clone size as missing; the rest say once, few, many or name a class of expanded clone.

NA,NA,TRBV6-6,TRBJ1-1,12,TGTGCCAGCAGTTTACTACGGGACACCGCTTTCTTT,CASSLLRDTAFF
NA,TRBD1,TRBV4-2,TRBJ2-1,17,TGTGCCAGCAGCCAAGAAGGTCCGGGGACAGGGAGACCGGAACAGTTCTTC,CASSQEGPGTGRPEQFF
few,NA,TRBV4-2,TRBJ1-5,14,TGTGCCAGCAGCCAAGACACTGTCAATCAGCCCCAGCATTTT,CASSQDTVNQPQHF
few,TRBD1,TRBV19,TRBJ1-1,14,TGTGCCACCAAAGGGGACAGGGGTCTCACTGAAGCTTTCTTT,CATKGDRGLTEAFF
NA,NA,TRBV5-8,TRBJ2-7,16,TGTGCCAGCAGTGCCCTCTACGGGACGGGGACCTACGAGCAGTACTTC,CASSALYGTGTYEQYF
NA,NA,TRBV7-9,TRBJ1-1,15,TGTGCCAGCAGCCCGAGGACCTTTATGAACACTGAAGCTTTCTTT,CASSPRTFMNTEAFF
NA,NA,TRBV6-6,TRBJ1-3,16,TGTGCCAGCAGCCAACCTCCGAGCGTCGCTGGAAACACCATATATTTT,CASSQPPSVAGNTIYF
few,TRBD2,TRBV2,TRBJ2-1,13,TGTGCCAGCAGTGAACTGTCAGCGGGGGAGCAGTTCTTC,CASSELSAGEQFF
NA,NA,TRBV20-1,TRBJ1-1,11,TGCAGTGCTAGAGGGAGCACTGAAGCTTTCTTT,CSARGSTEAFF
NA,NA,TRBV30,TRBJ1-3,14,TGTGCCTGGAGTGGAGGGGGCTCTGGAAACACCATATATTTT,CAWSGGGSGNTIYF
NA,TRBD1,TRBV19,TRBJ1-5,13,TGTGCCAGTAGTATGGGACAGAAACAGCCCCAGCATTTT,CASSMGQKQPQHF
once,NA,TRBV7-2,TRBJ2-2,18,TGTGCCAGCAGCCTATCTCCAGGCAATCGCGGTAACACCGGGGAGCTGTTTTTT,CASSLSPGNRGNTGELFF
NA,NA,TRBV4-1,TRBJ1-3,17,TGCGCGAGCAGCCAAGATCTCGGGGGGCGCGGTGGAAACACCATATATTTT,CASSQDLGGRGGNTIYF
NA,TRBD2,TRBV10-3,TRBJ2-3,13,TGTGCCATCAGTGACCGCGGGGGAGATACGCAGTATTTT,CAISDRGGDTQYF
NA,NA,TRBV6-1,TRBJ1-1,13,TGTGCCAGCAGTGAAACGTACCTCACTGAAGCTTTCTTT,CASSETYLTEAFF